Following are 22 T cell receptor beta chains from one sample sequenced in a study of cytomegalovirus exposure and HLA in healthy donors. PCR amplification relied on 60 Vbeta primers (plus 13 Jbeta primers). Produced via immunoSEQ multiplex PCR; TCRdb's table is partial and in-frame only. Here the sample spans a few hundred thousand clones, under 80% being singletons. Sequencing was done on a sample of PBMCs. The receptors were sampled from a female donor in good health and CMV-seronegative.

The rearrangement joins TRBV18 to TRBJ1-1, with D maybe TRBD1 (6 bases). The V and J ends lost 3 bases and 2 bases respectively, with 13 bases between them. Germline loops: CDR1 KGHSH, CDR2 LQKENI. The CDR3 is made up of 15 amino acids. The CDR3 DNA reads TGTGCCAGCTCACCTAACCGGGACATCAACACTGAAGCTTTCTTT. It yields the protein CASSPNRDINTEAFF. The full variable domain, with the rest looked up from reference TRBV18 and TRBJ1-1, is NAGVMQNPRHLVRRRGQEARLRCSPMKGHSHVYWYRQLPEEGLKFMVYLQKENIIDESGMPKERFSAEFPKEGPSILRIQQVVRGDSAAYFCASSPNRDINTEAFFGQGTRLTVV.

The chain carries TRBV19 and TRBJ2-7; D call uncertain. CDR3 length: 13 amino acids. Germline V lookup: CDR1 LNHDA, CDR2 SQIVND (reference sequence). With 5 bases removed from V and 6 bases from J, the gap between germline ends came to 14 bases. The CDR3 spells CASSPSIAREQYF. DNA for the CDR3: TGTGCCAGTAGTCCAAGCATAGCCCGCGAGCAGTACTTC.

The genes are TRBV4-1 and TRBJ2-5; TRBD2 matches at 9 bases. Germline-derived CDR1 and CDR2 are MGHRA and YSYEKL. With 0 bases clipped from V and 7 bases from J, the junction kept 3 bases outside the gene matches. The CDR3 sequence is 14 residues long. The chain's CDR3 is CASSQDRGGGTQYF. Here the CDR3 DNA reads TGCGCCAGCAGCCAAGATCGCGGGGGGGGGACCCAGTACTTC.

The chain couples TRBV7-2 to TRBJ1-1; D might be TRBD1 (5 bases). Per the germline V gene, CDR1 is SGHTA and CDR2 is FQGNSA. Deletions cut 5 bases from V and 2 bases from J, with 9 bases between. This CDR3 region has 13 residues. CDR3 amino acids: CASSIGHNTEAFF. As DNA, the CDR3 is TGTGCCAGCAGCATCGGACATAACACTGAAGCTTTCTTT. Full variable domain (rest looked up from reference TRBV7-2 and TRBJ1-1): GAGVSQSPSNKVTEKGKDVELRCDPISGHTALYWYRQSLGQGLEFLIYFQGNSAPDKSGLPSDRFSAERTGGSVSTLTIQRTQQEDSAVYLCASSIGHNTEAFFGQGTRLTVV.

CDR3 DNA: TGTGCCAGCAAGTTCGAGAGTCGTAACTATGGCTACACCTTC. Encoded protein: CASKFESRNYGYTF. The chain combines TRBV27 with TRBJ1-2; D gene uncertain. In germline, CDR1 is MNHEY, CDR2 SMNVEV (reference sequence). Trimming took off 7 bases at V and 1 base at J, with 13 bases between the two ends. The CDR3 length is 14 residues.

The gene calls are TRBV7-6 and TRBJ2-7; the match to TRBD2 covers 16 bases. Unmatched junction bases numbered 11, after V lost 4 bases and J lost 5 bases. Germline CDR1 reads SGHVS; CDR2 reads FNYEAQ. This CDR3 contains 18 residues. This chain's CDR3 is CASSWTGTSGRGAHEQYF. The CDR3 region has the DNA TGTGCCAGCAGCTGGACCGGGACTAGCGGGAGGGGTGCCCACGAGCAGTACTTC.

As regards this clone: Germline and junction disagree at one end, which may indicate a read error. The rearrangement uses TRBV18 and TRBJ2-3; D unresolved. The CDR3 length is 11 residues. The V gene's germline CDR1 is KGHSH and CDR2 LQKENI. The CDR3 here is CASSPADTQYF. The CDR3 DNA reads TGTGCCAGCTCACCGGCAGATACGCAATATTTT.

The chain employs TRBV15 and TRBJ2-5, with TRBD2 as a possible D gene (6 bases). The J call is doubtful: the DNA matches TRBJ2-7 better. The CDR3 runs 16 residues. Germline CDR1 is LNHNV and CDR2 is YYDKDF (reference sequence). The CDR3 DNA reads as TGTGCCACCAGCAGAGATCGGCGCTCGGGAGCCTACGAGCAGTACTTC. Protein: CATSRDRRSGAYEQYF.

The CDR3 nucleotides read TGTGCCAGTAGCGGGCCGGCAGGGCCTACGGGAGAGACCCAGTACTTC. Protein: CASSGPAGPTGETQYF. The rearrangement uses TRBV19 and TRBJ2-5, with D possibly TRBD1 on 5 matching bases. V lost 6 bases, J lost 4 bases, and 21 bases lay in between. Looked up from germline, CDR1 is LNHDA and CDR2 is SQIVND (reference sequence). The CDR3 covers 16 residues.

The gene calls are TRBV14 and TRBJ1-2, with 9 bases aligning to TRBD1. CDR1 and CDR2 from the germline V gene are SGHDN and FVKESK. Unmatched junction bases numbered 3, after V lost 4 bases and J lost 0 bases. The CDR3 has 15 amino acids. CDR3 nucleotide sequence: TGTGCCAGCAGCCTAGGGACAGGGCCTAACTATGGCTACACCTTC. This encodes CASSLGTGPNYGYTF.

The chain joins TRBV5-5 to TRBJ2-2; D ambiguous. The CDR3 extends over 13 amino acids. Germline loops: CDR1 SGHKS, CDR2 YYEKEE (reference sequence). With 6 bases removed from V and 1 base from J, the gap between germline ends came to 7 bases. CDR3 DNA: TGTGCCAGCACTCCTAGGAACACCGGGGAGCTGTTTTTT. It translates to CASTPRNTGELFF.

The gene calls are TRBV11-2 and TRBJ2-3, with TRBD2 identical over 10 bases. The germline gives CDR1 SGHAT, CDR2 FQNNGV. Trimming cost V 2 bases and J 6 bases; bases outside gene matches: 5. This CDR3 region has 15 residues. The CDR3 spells CASSLRTSGGDTQYF. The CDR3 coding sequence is TGTGCCAGCAGCTTACGGACTAGCGGAGGGGATACGCAGTATTTT. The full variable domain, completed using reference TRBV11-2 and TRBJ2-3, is EAGVAQSPRYKIIEKRQSVAFWCNPISGHATLYWYQQILGQGPKLLIQFQNNGVVDDSQLPKDRFSAERLKGVDSTLKIQPAKLEDSAVYLCASSLRTSGGDTQYFGPGTRLTVL.

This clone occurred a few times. CDR3 coding DNA: TGTGCCAGCAGCGTAGGAGGGGGGGGGAGGGTTACAGATACGCAGTATTTT. Translating it yields CASSVGGGGRVTDTQYF. The chain is built from TRBV9 and TRBJ2-3, with D perhaps matching TRBD2 (7 bases). CDR1 SGDLS and CDR2 YYNGEE come from the germline V gene. Trimming removed 0 bases from V and 3 bases from J, with 17 bases in between. The CDR3 has 17 residues.

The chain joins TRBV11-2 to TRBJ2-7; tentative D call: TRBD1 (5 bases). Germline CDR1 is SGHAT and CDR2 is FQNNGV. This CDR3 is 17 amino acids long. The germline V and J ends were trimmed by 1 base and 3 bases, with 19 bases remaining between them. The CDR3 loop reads CASSLAQGQRQYYEQYF. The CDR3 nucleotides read TGTGCCAGCAGCTTAGCCCAGGGTCAGAGACAATACTACGAGCAGTACTTC.

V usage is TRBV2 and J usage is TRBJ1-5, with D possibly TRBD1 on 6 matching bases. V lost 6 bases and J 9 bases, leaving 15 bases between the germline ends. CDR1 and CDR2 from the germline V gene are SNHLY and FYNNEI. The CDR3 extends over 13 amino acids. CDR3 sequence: CASRSQGSGPQHF. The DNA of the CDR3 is TGTGCCAGCAGATCCCAGGGGTCAGGGCCCCAGCATTTT.

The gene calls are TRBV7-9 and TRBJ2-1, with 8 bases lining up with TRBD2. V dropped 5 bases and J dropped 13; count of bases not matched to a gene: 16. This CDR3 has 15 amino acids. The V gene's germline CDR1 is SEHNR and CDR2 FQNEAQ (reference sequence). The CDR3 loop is CASSPMNQASGRQFF. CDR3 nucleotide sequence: TGTGCCAGCAGCCCGATGAATCAAGCTAGCGGGCGCCAGTTCTTC. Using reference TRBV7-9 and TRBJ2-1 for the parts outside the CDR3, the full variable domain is DTGVSQNPRHKITKRGQNVTFRCDPISEHNRLYWYRQTLGQGPEFLTYFQNEAQLEKSRLLSDRFSAERPKGSFSTLEIQRTEQGDSAMYLCASSPMNQASGRQFFGPGTRLTVL.

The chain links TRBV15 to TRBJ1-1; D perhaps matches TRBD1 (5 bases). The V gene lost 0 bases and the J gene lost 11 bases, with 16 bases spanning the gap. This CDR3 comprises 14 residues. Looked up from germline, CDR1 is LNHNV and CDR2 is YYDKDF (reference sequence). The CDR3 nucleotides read TGTGCCACCAGCAGAGACAGGGAGGCGACCGCGGCTTTCTTT. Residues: CATSRDREATAAFF.

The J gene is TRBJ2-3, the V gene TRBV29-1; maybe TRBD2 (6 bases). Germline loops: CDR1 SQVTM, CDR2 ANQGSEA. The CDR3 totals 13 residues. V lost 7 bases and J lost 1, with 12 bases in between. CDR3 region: CSAPPGGTDTQYF. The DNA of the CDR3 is TGCAGCGCACCCCCGGGGGGCACAGATACGCAGTATTTT.

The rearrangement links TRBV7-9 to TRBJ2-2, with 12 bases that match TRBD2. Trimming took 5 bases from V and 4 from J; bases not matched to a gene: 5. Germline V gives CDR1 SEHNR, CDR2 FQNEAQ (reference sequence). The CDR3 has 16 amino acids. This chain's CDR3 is CASSGGLAGLTGELFF. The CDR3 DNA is TGTGCCAGCAGCGGAGGACTAGCGGGACTCACCGGGGAGCTGTTTTTT.

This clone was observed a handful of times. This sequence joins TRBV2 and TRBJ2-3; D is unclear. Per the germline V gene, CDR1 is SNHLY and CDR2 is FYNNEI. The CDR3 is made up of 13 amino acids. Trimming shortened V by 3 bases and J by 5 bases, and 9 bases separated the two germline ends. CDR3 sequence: CASSDALEDTQYF. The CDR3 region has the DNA TGTGCCAGCAGTGATGCTTTAGAAGATACGCAGTATTTT.

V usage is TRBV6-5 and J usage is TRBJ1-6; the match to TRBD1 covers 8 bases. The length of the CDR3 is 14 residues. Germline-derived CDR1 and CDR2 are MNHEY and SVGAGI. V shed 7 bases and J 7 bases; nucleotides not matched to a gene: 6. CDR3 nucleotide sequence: TGTGCCAGCACTGTGGACAGGGTAAATTCACCCCTCCACTTT. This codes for CASTVDRVNSPLHF.

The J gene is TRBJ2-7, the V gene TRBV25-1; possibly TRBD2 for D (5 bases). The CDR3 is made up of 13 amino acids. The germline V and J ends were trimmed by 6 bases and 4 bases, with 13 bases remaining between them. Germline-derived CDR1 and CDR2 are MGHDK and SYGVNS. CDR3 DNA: TGTGCCAGCAGCCGCGGCCGGGAATACGAGCAGTACTTC. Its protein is CASSRGREYEQYF.